These 16 T cell receptor beta chains were all obtained from the same sample, sequenced in a study of T cells in Graves' hyperthyroidism and ophthalmopathy. TCR beta CDR3 sequences were amplified from RNA transcripts. HTBI primers were the set used in a first-round RT-PCR of the TCR CDR3. Using its own MiXCR run on the multiplex PCR reads, TCRdb lists one record per CDR3 protein. The sample lists approximately 150,000 distinct CDR3 sequences, 9.4% occurring once. Sequencing was performed on blood. The receptors stem from a woman aged 18-29 years with Graves' hyperthyroidism that later progressed to Graves' ophthalmopathy.

This clonotype was detected a few times. A single base separates this from a much larger clone, so it may be a read error. The CDR3 protein is CAGSERGRALRTEAFF. Written as DNA, the CDR3 is TGTGCCGGCAGTGAAAGGGGCAGGGCCCTCCGTACTGAAGCTTTCTTT. The chain carries TRBV6-1 and TRBJ1-1; tentatively, D is TRBD1 (5 bases). CDR1 and CDR2 (germline): MNHNS, SASEGT. This CDR3 contains 16 residues.

This clonotype appeared many times. The rearrangement links TRBV3-1 to TRBJ1-1; TRBD1 is a possible D gene (5 bases). The CDR3 sequence is 15 residues long. V was clipped by 3 bases and J by 1 base, with 12 bases between them. Germline-derived CDR1 and CDR2 are LGHDT and YNNKEL (reference sequence). In DNA form, the CDR3 reads TGTGCCAGCAGCCAGCCCGGGACGGCGAACACTGAAGCTTTCTTT. Its translation: CASSQPGTANTEAFF. Looking up the rest from reference TRBV3-1 and TRBJ1-1 gives the full variable domain: DTAVSQTPKYLVTQMGNDKSIKCEQNLGHDTMYWYKQDSKKFLKIMFSYNNKELIINETVPNRFSPKSPDKAHLNLHINSLELGDSAVYFCASSQPGTANTEAFFGQGTRLTVV.

This clonotype was seen ten or more times. The CDR3 sequence: CASSLGGTVNEKLFF. CDR3 sequence (DNA): TGTGCCAGCAGCTTAGGGGGGACGGTGAATGAAAAACTGTTTTTT. The chain links TRBV7-9 to TRBJ1-4, with D tentatively TRBD1 (5 bases). Trimming shortened V by 1 base and J by 5 bases, and 11 bases separated the two germline ends. Per germline, CDR1 SEHNR and CDR2 FQNEAQ (reference sequence). This CDR3 is 15 amino acids long. Drawing the rest from reference TRBV7-9 and TRBJ1-4, the complete variable domain is DTGVSQNPRHKITKRGQNVTFRCDPISEHNRLYWYRQTLGQGPEFLTYFQNEAQLEKSRLLSDRFSAERPKGSFSTLEIQRTEQGDSAMYLCASSLGGTVNEKLFFGSGTQLSVL.

Many counts were recorded for this clonotype. This sequence joins TRBV12-3 or TRBV12-4 and TRBJ1-2, with D unresolved. This CDR3 spans 13 amino acids. V was cut by 1 base and J by 2 bases, with 5 bases left in between. The CDR3 is CASSLDLNYGYTF. The DNA of the CDR3 is TGTGCCAGCAGTTTAGATCTAAACTATGGCTACACCTTC.

In this sample, this clonotype turned up many times. V and J are TRBV7-8 and TRBJ2-2, with D maybe TRBD1 (5 bases). Germline CDR1 and CDR2: SGHVS and FQNEAQ. This CDR3 comprises 17 residues. The V end was cut by 3 bases, the J end by 1 base, with 15 bases between. CDR3 sequence (DNA): TGTGCCAGCAGCTTTGGCATAGGGGCTTGGAACACCGGGGAGCTGTTTTTT. Amino acids: CASSFGIGAWNTGELFF.

J is TRBJ2-5 and V is TRBV6-1; 9 bases line up with TRBD1. The germline V gene encodes CDR1 MNHNS and CDR2 SASEGT. The CDR3 is made up of 14 amino acids. The ends lost 10 bases at V and 1 base at J; junction bases unmatched: 7. The CDR3 protein is CATADRGLQETQYF. The CDR3 coding sequence is TGTGCCACCGCGGACAGGGGCCTCCAAGAGACCCAGTACTTC.

This clonotype was seen a handful of times. The rearrangement uses TRBV13 and TRBJ1-6; a weak D match, TRBD1 (6 bases). The CDR3 is 17 residues long. V lost 1 base to trimming and J lost 9 bases, with 19 bases between them. CDR1 PRHDT and CDR2 FYEKMQ come from the germline V gene (reference sequence). For the CDR3, the DNA is TGTGCCAGCAGCTTAGAGGGCACCGGGGGCCCAGTTTCACCCCTCCACTTT. This gives the protein CASSLEGTGGPVSPLHF.

This clonotype was counted many times. The chain couples TRBV7-3 to TRBJ2-2; D assignment may be TRBD1 or TRBD2 (5 bases each). Per germline, CDR1 SGHTA and CDR2 FQGTGA. V was cut by 5 bases and J by 1 base, with 14 bases left in between. The CDR3 loop spans 16 amino acids. DNA of the CDR3: TGTGCCAGCAGCCCCATAGGGACCAAGAACACCGGGGAGCTGTTTTTT. This encodes CASSPIGTKNTGELFF.

A few counts support this clonotype. This chain joins TRBV19 and TRBJ2-1, with 12 bases lining up with TRBD2. The CDR3 length is 18 residues. Germline CDR1 and CDR2: LNHDA and SQIVND (reference sequence). With 5 bases clipped from V and 7 bases from J, the junction kept 15 bases outside the gene matches. For the CDR3, the DNA is TGTGCCAGTAGTTCCCTCCCTTCTAGCGGGGGGGCCGGAAATGAGCAGTTCTTC. As protein: CASSSLPSSGGAGNEQFF.

This clonotype was counted many times. As DNA, the CDR3 is TGTGCCAGCAGCCAAACTGGACCGAGTGATCATAGCAATCAGCCCCAGCATTTT. Encoded protein: CASSQTGPSDHSNQPQHF. The chain carries TRBV3-1 and TRBJ1-5; D uncertain. Germline CDR1 and CDR2: LGHDT and YNNKEL (reference sequence). CDR3 length: 18 amino acids. V gave up 2 bases and J gave up 0 bases, with 17 bases separating them.

V is TRBV4-2 and J is TRBJ2-2; D is uncertain. Deletions cut 0 bases from V and 2 bases from J, with 4 bases between. Germline V lookup: CDR1 LGHNA, CDR2 YNFKEQ. The CDR3 has 14 amino acids. This CDR3 reads CASSQEANTGELFF. CDR3 in DNA: TGTGCCAGCAGCCAAGAGGCTAACACCGGGGAGCTGTTTTTT.

This clonotype was observed many times. The chain combines TRBV12-3 or TRBV12-4 with TRBJ2-7; perhaps TRBD2 as D (5 bases). The CDR3 totals 14 residues. Between the trimmed V and J ends, which lost 5 bases and 4 bases, there was a span of 15 bases. The CDR3 DNA sequence: TGTGCCAGCAGTCAAAGCAGGAGGCTGTACGAGCAGTACTTC. This sequence encodes CASSQSRRLYEQYF.

This clonotype was recorded at least ten times. The rearrangement links TRBV7-2 to TRBJ2-6; no clear D. The CDR3 has 13 amino acids. Trimming took off 2 bases at V and 4 bases at J, with 3 bases between the two ends. Germline lookup yields CDR1 SGHTA and CDR2 FQGNSA. The CDR3 spells CASSLPGANVLTF. The CDR3 DNA reads as TGTGCCAGCAGCTTACCCGGGGCCAACGTCCTGACTTTC. Together with reference TRBV7-2 and TRBJ2-6, the CDR3 gives the full variable domain: GAGVSQSPSNKVTEKGKDVELRCDPISGHTALYWYRQSLGQGLEFLIYFQGNSAPDKSGLPSDRFSAERTGGSVSTLTIQRTQQEDSAVYLCASSLPGANVLTFGAGSRLTVL.

This clonotype appeared many times. This chain joins TRBV30 and TRBJ2-3; D could derive from TRBD1 or TRBD2 (5 bases each). There are 13 residues in the CDR3. V gave up 0 bases and J gave up 4 bases, with 8 bases separating them. CDR1 is GTSNPN and CDR2 is SVGIG in the germline V gene (reference sequence). The CDR3 sequence is CAWSVRGADTQYF. The CDR3 DNA reads as TGTGCCTGGAGTGTACGAGGGGCAGATACGCAGTATTTT. Variable domain in full (rest from reference TRBV30 and TRBJ2-3): SQTIHQWPATLVQPVGSPLSLECTVEGTSNPNLYWYRQAAGRGLQLLFYSVGIGQISSEVPQNLSASRPQDRQFILSSKKLLLSDSGFYLCAWSVRGADTQYFGPGTRLTVL.

There are many counts of this clonotype. CDR3 sequence: CASSRRDRVTPNGYTF. For the CDR3, the DNA is TGTGCCAGCAGCAGAAGGGACAGGGTAACGCCTAATGGCTACACCTTC. The chain recombines TRBV5-6 with TRBJ1-2, with 9 bases aligning to TRBD1. V dropped 4 bases and J dropped 6; count of bases not matched to a gene: 13. Germline assignment: CDR1 SGHDT and CDR2 YYEEEE. This CDR3 has 16 amino acids.

This clonotype turned up a few times. V gene TRBV28 combines with J gene TRBJ2-5; D not certain. Germline V gene lookup returns CDR1 MDHEN and CDR2 SYDVKM. The CDR3 extends over 13 amino acids. Trimming took off 5 bases at V and 0 bases at J, with 7 bases between the two ends. The CDR3 coding sequence is TGTGCCAGCAGTGTAACGAACCAAGAGACCCAGTACTTC. Translation gives CASSVTNQETQYF.